The 18 T cell receptor beta chains below were found in one sample sequenced in a study of blood T cells in healthy people across ages. Using a J-beta primer mix together with a sample-barcoded 5' primer, a second PCR was run for about 6 to 12 cycles. Each CDR3 protein is one row after TCRdb ran MiXCR on the 5' RACE reads. This sample carries some 1.7 million distinct CDR3 sequences, 28% of them seen once, and the ten largest clones take 7.7%. The specimen sequenced was blood. The origin of the receptors is a woman in her twenties or thirties in good health.

V is TRBV6-5 and J is TRBJ2-1, with 7 bases fitting TRBD2. The germline gives CDR1 MNHEY, CDR2 SVGAGI. The CDR3 covers 15 residues. The V gene end was trimmed by 5 bases and the J gene end by 5 bases; junction bases not matched to a gene: 9. The CDR3 protein is CASSLRASGNNEQFF. The CDR3 DNA is TGTGCCAGCAGTCTCCGTGCTAGCGGAAACAATGAGCAGTTCTTC.

At least ten counts were recorded for this clonotype. The rearrangement joins TRBV29-1 to TRBJ2-3, with D possibly being TRBD2 (6 bases). The CDR3 is 14 residues long. Per the germline V gene, CDR1 is SQVTM and CDR2 is ANQGSEA. V lost 0 bases to trimming and J lost 9 bases, with 16 bases between them. The CDR3 sequence: CSVEDLRGLRTQYF. The DNA for the CDR3 is TGCAGCGTTGAAGATCTGCGGGGTTTGAGGACGCAGTATTTT.

This clonotype was seen more than once but under ten times. The chain joins TRBV5-5 to TRBJ2-3; 9 bases are shared with TRBD2. CDR3 length equals 15 residues. Germline CDR1 is SGHKS and CDR2 is YYEKEE (reference sequence). The J segment lost 6 bases and the V segment lost 0 bases, leaving 5 bases of the junction unmatched. The CDR3 DNA is TGTGCCAGCAGCTTGGATAGCGGGAGTAAGGATACGCAGTATTTT. Protein: CASSLDSGSKDTQYF.

A single count supports this clonotype. The chain joins TRBV2 to TRBJ1-5; tentative D call: TRBD1 (5 bases). V was clipped by 7 bases and J by 5 bases, with 15 bases between them. This CDR3 is built from 14 residues. Germline V gene sequence: CDR1 SNHLY, CDR2 FYNNEI. DNA of the CDR3: TGTGCCAGCACCCGGGGGGGAATGGATCAGCCCCAGCATTTT. Protein: CASTRGGMDQPQHF.

This clonotype was seen only a few times. The chain has TRBV12-3 or TRBV12-4 and TRBJ1-2, with no clear D. There are 15 residues in the CDR3. The V gene lost 1 base and the J gene lost 4 bases, with 13 bases spanning the gap. The DNA of the CDR3 is TGTGCCAGCAGTTTAGAGGTCGGGAGCCCCTATGGCTACACCTTC. Protein sequence: CASSLEVGSPYGYTF.

The V call is TRBV3-1, the J call TRBJ1-4, with no clear D. CDR1 is LGHDT and CDR2 is YNNKEL in the germline V gene (reference sequence). This CDR3 is built from 16 residues. V lost 0 bases and J lost 3, with 11 bases in between. CDR3 in DNA: TGTGCCAGCAGCCAAGAAGGCCGGACGGCTAATGAAAAACTGTTTTTT. Translation gives CASSQEGRTANEKLFF.

The V and J genes are TRBV5-6 and TRBJ2-5, with TRBD2 identical over 8 bases. This CDR3 comprises 14 residues. V dropped 4 bases and J dropped 11; count of bases not matched to a gene: 13. From germline, CDR1 is SGHDT and CDR2 YYEEEE. CDR3 bases: TGTGCCAGCAGCATAGAACTAGCGGTATATGAGCAGTACTTC. Amino acids: CASSIELAVYEQYF.

V gene TRBV2 combines with J gene TRBJ1-4; D gene unclear. Trimming shortened V by 1 base and J by 4 bases, and 10 bases separated the two germline ends. From germline, CDR1 is SNHLY and CDR2 FYNNEI. The CDR3 is 15 residues long. The CDR3 spells CASSEEGGYNEKLFF. The CDR3 nucleotides read TGTGCCAGCAGTGAAGAGGGCGGATATAATGAAAAACTGTTTTTT.

This clonotype was counted at least ten times. The chain carries TRBV7-6 and TRBJ2-1; weak D call: TRBD2 (7 bases). Trimming took 3 bases from V and 9 from J, leaving 18 bases between them. The germline V gene has CDR1 SGHVS and CDR2 FNYEAQ. The length of the CDR3 is 15 residues. The CDR3 region has the DNA TGTGCCAGCAGCTTCGGCGGGGGCGAGGGAGGTGAGCAGTTCTTC. Protein product: CASSFGGGEGGEQFF. Combining the CDR3 with reference TRBV7-6 and TRBJ2-1 gives the whole variable domain GAGVSQSPRYKVTKRGQDVALRCDPISGHVSLYWYRQALGQGPEFLTYFNYEAQQDKSGLPNDRFSAERPEGSISTLTIQRTEQRDSAMYRCASSFGGGEGGEQFFGPGTRLTVL.

The J gene is TRBJ1-1, the V gene TRBV5-5, with no clear D. The CDR3 runs 13 residues. Germline values: CDR1 SGHKS, CDR2 YYEKEE (reference sequence). V was clipped by 4 bases and J by 4 bases, with 11 bases between them. The DNA for the CDR3 is TGTGCCAGCAGCCCGCCAGCAGGCACTGAAGCTTTCTTT. This codes for CASSPPAGTEAFF.

This clonotype was seen a few times. A clone one base away is much larger, so this may be a read error. This chain links TRBV7-9 with TRBJ2-1; D is possibly TRBD1 (6 bases). The end of the DNA is better explained by TRBJ2-7, so the J call may be wrong. Germline V gene lookup returns CDR1 SEHNR and CDR2 FQNEAQ (reference sequence). The CDR3 runs 15 residues. CDR3 amino acids: CASSLTGSSYNEQYF. For the CDR3, the DNA is TGTGCCAGCAGCTTAACAGGGAGCTCCTACAATGAGCAGTACTTC.

The count of this clonotype is one. The CDR3 region is CASKTRPGLRSYNEQFF. CDR3 sequence (DNA): TGTGCCAGCAAGACCCGTCCGGGACTCCGCTCCTACAATGAGCAGTTCTTC. J is TRBJ2-1 and V is TRBV5-8, with D possibly matching TRBD2 (6 bases). The germline gives CDR1 SGHTS, CDR2 YDEGEE. The CDR3 consists of 17 residues. V lost 6 bases and J lost 0, with 19 bases in between.

This clonotype was counted only a few times. J is TRBJ2-7 and V is TRBV28; the D call may be TRBD1 or TRBD2 (6 bases each). The germline V and J ends were trimmed by 5 bases and 3 bases, with 14 bases remaining between them. The CDR3 contains 14 residues. Looked up from germline, CDR1 is MDHEN and CDR2 is SYDVKM. CDR3 sequence: CASSPGGKIYEQYF. The CDR3, as DNA: TGTGCCAGCAGTCCCGGGGGCAAGATCTACGAGCAGTACTTC.

This clonotype was seen ten or more times. CDR3 region: CATSDSRGSPQHF. The CDR3 DNA sequence: TGTGCCACCAGTGATTCCCGGGGTTCGCCCCAGCATTTT. The chain is built from TRBV24-1 and TRBJ1-5; D remains ambiguous. The ends were cut back, 2 bases at V and 9 bases at J, with 10 bases in the middle. There are 13 residues in the CDR3. CDR1 and CDR2 (germline): KGHDR, SFDVKD.

This clonotype was seen a handful of times. This rearrangement joins TRBV4-1 to TRBJ1-5; D perhaps matches TRBD1 (6 bases). Germline lookup yields CDR1 MGHRA and CDR2 YSYEKL. Deletions cut 4 bases from V and 7 bases from J, with 17 bases between. This CDR3 is 15 amino acids long. The CDR3 reads CASSPKRAGEQPQHF. In DNA, the CDR3 is TGCGCCAGCAGCCCGAAGCGTGCAGGGGAACAGCCCCAGCATTTT.

About this clonotype: Given the absence of the conserved phenylalanine or tryptophan at the CDR3 end, a read error is likely. V usage is TRBV7-2 and J usage is TRBJ2-1; D is ambiguous. CDR1 is SGHTA, CDR2 FQGNSA, per germline. V was trimmed by 1 base and J by 10 bases, leaving 5 bases between them. The CDR3 sequence is 11 residues long. The CDR3 nucleotides are TGTGCCAGCAGCTTAGGGACGGAGCAGTTCTTA. Amino acid sequence: CASSLGTEQFL.

A remark on this clonotype: At one of its ends the junction is not consistent with the germline gene, which may arise from a read error. J is TRBJ2-7 and V is TRBV28; D may be TRBD2 (5 bases). The CDR3 has 14 residues. Germline CDR1 is MDHEN and CDR2 is SYDVKM. CDR3 nucleotides: TGTGCCAGCAGTTTCGGCGGGCTATCCTGCGAGCAGTACTTC. Protein sequence: CASSFGGLSCEQYF.

The V call is TRBV5-1, the J call TRBJ1-2, with D unclear. Between the trimmed V and J ends, which lost 3 bases and 2 bases, there was a span of 11 bases. Germline V gene data show CDR1 as SGHRS and CDR2 as YFSETQ. CDR3 length: 14 amino acids. The CDR3 nucleotides are TGCGCCAGCAGCTGGGAACCGGGCAACTATGGCTACACCTTC. The encoded protein is CASSWEPGNYGYTF.